Below, one T cell receptor beta chain is given with its context. This clone was seen a few times. There is no known antigen for this receptor. It has no much larger one-base neighbor in the sample; base qualities were not kept. A second Seattle source provided samples from volunteer blood donors who had recovered from COVID-19. Each collaborating institution followed its own protocols to collect whole blood in K2EDTA tubes. For TCRbeta analysis, collaborators shipped samples in one of three forms: frozen whole blood, isolated PBMCs, or DNA extracted from either of those sample types. Inclusive of the bounding cysteine and phenylalanine, the CDR3 is 16 residues long. Left in the record is the CDR3 DNA by itself, 48 bases read in frame from the first base. For CDR1 and CDR2, the germline V gene (reference sequence) lists LNHDA and SQIVND. The junction shows trimming of 7 bases on V and 2 bases on J, and the gene matches do not reach 11 bases of it.

The immunoSEQ Assay, a bias-controlled multiplex PCR, was used to amplify TCRbeta CDR3 regions from genomic DNA. The authors' analysis ran thus. The number of nucleated cells in each sample was estimated from the amplification of reference gene primers within the assay. Sequence reads were collapsed and filtered to measure the absolute abundance of every unique TCRbeta CDR3 rearrangement. Productive Simpson clonality was computed per sample as the square root of Simpson's diversity index over productive rearrangements. TCRdb stores this immuneACCESS table with in-frame sequences only. Part of the clones is absent; in the studies checked, under half of the shortfall reflects unresolved V genes, and no reason is known for the rest. V and J calls and clone size are as listed in that table; D and trimming were resolved from the DNA. The sample profile shows about 150,000 clones; around 83% of them were found once. The ten top clones hold approximately 18% of the sample.

These data belong to a study of blood T cell repertoires in COVID-19 (dated by TCRdb to about 2020). Notes on the research overall: Collaborator samples came from the United States, Italy and Spain and covered acute and convalescent phases of COVID-19. The material from the prospective study consisted of cDNA or gDNA derived from T cells, B-cell-depleted T cells, or PBMCs. Subjects who had been exposed to COVID-19, were actively infected with it, or had recovered from it provided the deeply sampled blood TCRbeta repertoires that made up the dataset. A freely available public database, intended as a resource for researchers studying the immune response to SARS-CoV-2, is where the repertoires were released. The samples were drawn from the first 160 participants of the ongoing ImmuneRACE study and from more than 1,000 subjects provided by 6 global collaborators. A de-identified subject ID, COVID-19 status, age in years and sex were almost always included in the sample metadata. Where available, HLA class I and class II types were taken from metadata supplied by the sample provider and were not determined by assay-based typing.

Results and caveats for the whole study, not just this receptor: The amount of clinical and demographic metadata varied by source and participant and was provided uncurated.

The source of this sequence is a woman between 65 and 79 years old who had recovered from COVID-19. The V and J genes are TRBV19 and TRBJ1-5, and 7 junctional nucleotides match TRBD1. Sequencing was carried out using peripheral blood. Read as DNA, the sequence is TGTGCCAGTAACCTCCAGGGGGAGTTGGGCAATCAGCCCCAGCATTTT. Protein translation: CASNLQGELGNQPQHF.